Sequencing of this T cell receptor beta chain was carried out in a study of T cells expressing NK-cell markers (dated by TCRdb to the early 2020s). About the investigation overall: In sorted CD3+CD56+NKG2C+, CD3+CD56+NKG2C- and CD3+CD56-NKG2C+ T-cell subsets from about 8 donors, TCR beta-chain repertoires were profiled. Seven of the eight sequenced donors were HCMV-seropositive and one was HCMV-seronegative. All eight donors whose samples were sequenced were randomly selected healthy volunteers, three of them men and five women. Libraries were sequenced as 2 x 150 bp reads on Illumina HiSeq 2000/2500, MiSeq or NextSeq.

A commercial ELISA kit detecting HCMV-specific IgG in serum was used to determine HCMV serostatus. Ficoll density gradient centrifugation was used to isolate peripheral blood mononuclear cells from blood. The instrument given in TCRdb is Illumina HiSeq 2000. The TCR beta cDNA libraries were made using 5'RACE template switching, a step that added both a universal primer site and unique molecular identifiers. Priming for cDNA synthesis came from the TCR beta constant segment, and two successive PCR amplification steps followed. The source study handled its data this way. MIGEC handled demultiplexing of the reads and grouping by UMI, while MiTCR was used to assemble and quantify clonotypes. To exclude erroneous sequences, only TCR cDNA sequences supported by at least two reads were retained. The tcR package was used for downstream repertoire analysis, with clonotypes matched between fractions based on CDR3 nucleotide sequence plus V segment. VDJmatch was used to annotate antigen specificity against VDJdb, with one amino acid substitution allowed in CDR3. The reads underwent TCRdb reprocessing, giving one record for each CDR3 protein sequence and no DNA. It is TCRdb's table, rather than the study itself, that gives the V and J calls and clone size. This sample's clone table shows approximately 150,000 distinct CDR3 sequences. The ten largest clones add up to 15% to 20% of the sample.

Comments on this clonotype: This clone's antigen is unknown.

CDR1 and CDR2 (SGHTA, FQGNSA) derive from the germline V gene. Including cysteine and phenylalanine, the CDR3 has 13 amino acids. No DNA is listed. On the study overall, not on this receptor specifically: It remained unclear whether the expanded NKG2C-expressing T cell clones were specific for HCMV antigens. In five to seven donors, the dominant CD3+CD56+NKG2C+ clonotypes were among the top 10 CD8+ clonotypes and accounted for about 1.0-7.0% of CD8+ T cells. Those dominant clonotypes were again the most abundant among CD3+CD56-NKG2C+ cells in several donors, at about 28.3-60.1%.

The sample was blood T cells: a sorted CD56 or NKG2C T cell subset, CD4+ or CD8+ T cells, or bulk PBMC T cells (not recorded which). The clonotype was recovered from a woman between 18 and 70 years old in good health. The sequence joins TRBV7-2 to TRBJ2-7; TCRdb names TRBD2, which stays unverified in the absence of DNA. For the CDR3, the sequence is CASSLGGGREQYF.